The T cell receptor (beta chain) described here comes from a study of human T cells and chemical hapten exposure. Looking at the study overall: Mostly female, the patients presented with alopecia areata, totalis or universalis. Study results and caveats: Donors had alopecia, so their immune response may differ from healthy people's.

V trimming: 0 bases; J trimming: 5 bases; junction bases outside the gene matches: 1. This CDR3 is 14 amino acids long. Germline loops: CDR1 MNHEY, CDR2 SVGAGI. This clonotype has a handful of counts. Its cognate antigen is unknown. Time point indicated: pre-sensitization, week 0. Documented treatment: therapeutic diphenylcyclopropenone sensitization with weekly scalp DPC. Sequencing started from total RNA isolated from unfractionated whole blood. The library gave individual cDNA molecules unique molecular identifiers. Per the study methods: Individual samples carried between about 23,224 and 750,000 TCRs, with around 96,000 as the median. Using its own MiXCR run on the RACE reads, TCRdb lists one record per CDR3 protein. TCRdb, not the original authors, processed these V and J calls. The repertoire holds some 57,000 distinct CDR3 sequences, with approximately 9.5% as singletons.

The chain is built from TRBV6-5 and TRBJ2-4; 7 nucleotides line up with TRBD1. Sequenced here: whole blood, sampled in connection with sensitization to the hapten diphenylcyclopropenone (DPC). The TCR was taken from a woman between 25 and 40 years old with alopecia areata. Some clones in this sample may be carry-over from other donors' samples. The CDR3 DNA follows: TGTGCCAGCAGTTACTCTGGGACAGAAAACATTCAGTACTTC. Amino acids: CASSYSGTENIQYF.